A selection of T cell receptor beta chains follows, all from one sample in a study of blood T cell repertoires in COVID-19. Here immunoSEQ multiplex PCR was the method, and the copy in TCRdb shows in-frame clones only, minus some. The sample includes tens of thousands of clones, approximately 81% of them seen just once. Source material: peripheral blood. All receptors come from a woman in her 70s in a cohort sampled during active COVID-19. The CDR3 runs from the conserved cysteine through the conserved F or W. D genes are given only for firm matches. Expanded clones are given a class, and other clones once, few, many or no size at all.

cdr3_nt: TGTGCCAGCTCATCACTGCGGAGGTGGGGCACTGAAGCTTTCTTT
cdr3_aa: CASSSLRRWGTEAFF
v_call: TRBV18
clone_size: -
d_call: -
j_call: TRBJ1-1
cdr3_length: 15

cdr3_nt: TGTGCCAGCAGTTTATTGCGGGACCCTATGTCACCCCTCCACTTT
cdr3_aa: CASSLLRDPMSPLHF
v_call: TRBV28
clone_size: -
d_call: -
j_call: TRBJ1-6
cdr3_length: 15

cdr3_nt: TGCGCCAGCAGTCCGGACCGCACAGGGGGCACATCTGGCTACACCTTC
cdr3_aa: CASSPDRTGGTSGYTF
v_call: TRBV10-2
clone_size: -
d_call: TRBD1
j_call: TRBJ1-2
cdr3_length: 16

cdr3_nt: TGCAGCGTTATAAGCACCGAGAACTATGGCTACACCTTC
cdr3_aa: CSVISTENYGYTF
v_call: TRBV29-1
clone_size: few
d_call: -
j_call: TRBJ1-2
cdr3_length: 13

cdr3_nt: TGTGCCAGCAGGGTATCAGGGTCGTTGCGGGAGCAGTACTTC
cdr3_aa: CASRVSGSLREQYF
v_call: TRBV2
clone_size: -
d_call: -
j_call: TRBJ2-7
cdr3_length: 14

cdr3_nt: TGTGCCAGCAGTTACCGAGCGGGACAGGGGAGTTCACCCCTCCACTTT
cdr3_aa: CASSYRAGQGSSPLHF
v_call: TRBV6-5
clone_size: -
d_call: TRBD1
j_call: TRBJ1-6
cdr3_length: 16

cdr3_nt: TGCGCCAGCAGTGGACAGGGTAACACCGGGGAGCTGTTTTTT
cdr3_aa: CASSGQGNTGELFF
v_call: TRBV10-1
clone_size: -
d_call: TRBD1
j_call: TRBJ2-2
cdr3_length: 14

cdr3_nt: TGTGCCAGCAGCTTAGGCGGGACAGGCTATGGCTACACCTTC
cdr3_aa: CASSLGGTGYGYTF
v_call: TRBV7-9
clone_size: -
d_call: TRBD1
j_call: TRBJ1-2
cdr3_length: 14

cdr3_nt: TGTGCCAGCAGATCGTTCGGGGATAATGAAAAACTGTTTTTT
cdr3_aa: CASRSFGDNEKLFF
v_call: TRBV6-5
clone_size: -
d_call: -
j_call: TRBJ1-4
cdr3_length: 14

cdr3_nt: TGTGCCAGCAGGGACAACTACGAGCAGTACTTC
cdr3_aa: CASRDNYEQYF
v_call: TRBV28
clone_size: -
d_call: -
j_call: TRBJ2-7
cdr3_length: 11

cdr3_nt: TGCAGCGCCGGACTAGCGGGAGTTTTTGCCACGCAGTATTTT
cdr3_aa: CSAGLAGVFATQYF
v_call: TRBV29-1
clone_size: -
d_call: TRBD2
j_call: TRBJ2-3
cdr3_length: 14

cdr3_nt: TGTGCCAGCAGCCAAACCGCGGGGGGTGAAGCTTTCTTT
cdr3_aa: CASSQTAGGEAFF
v_call: TRBV12-3/TRBV12-4
clone_size: -
d_call: -
j_call: TRBJ1-1
cdr3_length: 13

cdr3_nt: TGTGCCACCAGTGTTATGTCTAGCGGGAGCCGGAATGAGCAGTTCTTC
cdr3_aa: CATSVMSSGSRNEQFF
v_call: TRBV24-1
clone_size: -
d_call: TRBD2
j_call: TRBJ2-1
cdr3_length: 16

cdr3_nt: TGCGCCAGCAGGGAGCGGTTATCCTCCTACGAGCAGTACTTC
cdr3_aa: CASRERLSSYEQYF
v_call: TRBV10-2
clone_size: -
d_call: -
j_call: TRBJ2-7
cdr3_length: 14

cdr3_nt: TGTGCCAGCAGTTATGGGACTAGCGGGAGCTACGAGCAGTACTTC
cdr3_aa: CASSYGTSGSYEQYF
v_call: TRBV6-2/TRBV6-3
clone_size: -
d_call: TRBD2
j_call: TRBJ2-7
cdr3_length: 15

cdr3_nt: TGTGCCACCAGTTCGAACAGGGGGACAGATACGCAGTATTTT
cdr3_aa: CATSSNRGTDTQYF
v_call: TRBV24-1
clone_size: -
d_call: TRBD1
j_call: TRBJ2-3
cdr3_length: 14

cdr3_nt: TGCGCCAGCAGCCAAGTTCATCGAGCGGGTATCAATGAGCAGTTCTTC
cdr3_aa: CASSQVHRAGINEQFF
v_call: TRBV4-1
clone_size: few
d_call: -
j_call: TRBJ2-1
cdr3_length: 16

cdr3_nt: TGTGCCAGCTCACCGAGGCCTAGCGGTTGGTCCTACAATGAGCAGTTCTTC
cdr3_aa: CASSPRPSGWSYNEQFF
v_call: TRBV18
clone_size: -
d_call: TRBD2
j_call: TRBJ2-1
cdr3_length: 17

cdr3_nt: TGTGCCAGCAGTCTTACCTTCGGGACAAGCCAGGATCGGGACGAGCAGTACTTC
cdr3_aa: CASSLTFGTSQDRDEQYF
v_call: TRBV28
clone_size: -
d_call: -
j_call: TRBJ2-7
cdr3_length: 18

cdr3_nt: TGTGCCAGCAGGGCCGGGGACATCAGTGGAAACACCATATATTTT
cdr3_aa: CASRAGDISGNTIYF
v_call: TRBV28
clone_size: few
d_call: -
j_call: TRBJ1-3
cdr3_length: 15

cdr3_nt: TGTGCCAGCAGCGTAGGGTTAGTAGCGGGAGGGCCGGGAGAGACCCAGTACTTC
cdr3_aa: CASSVGLVAGGPGETQYF
v_call: TRBV9
clone_size: -
d_call: TRBD2
j_call: TRBJ2-5
cdr3_length: 18

cdr3_nt: TGTGCCAGCAGACAACATGGGTCGCCTCAAAGGGGCTACGAGCAGTACTTC
cdr3_aa: CASRQHGSPQRGYEQYF
v_call: TRBV27
clone_size: -
d_call: -
j_call: TRBJ2-7
cdr3_length: 17

cdr3_nt: TGCAGTCGAGGGGGTTACGAGCAGTTCTTC
cdr3_aa: CSRGGYEQFF
v_call: TRBV20-1
clone_size: once
d_call: -
j_call: TRBJ2-1
cdr3_length: 10

cdr3_nt: TGTGCCAGCTCACCAAACGGGAGTGGGAATGAGCAGTTCTTC
cdr3_aa: CASSPNGSGNEQFF
v_call: TRBV18
clone_size: -
d_call: -
j_call: TRBJ2-1
cdr3_length: 14

cdr3_nt: TGTGCCAGTAAACGGAGGGCGGGCGGGGAGCTGTTTTTT
cdr3_aa: CASKRRAGGELFF
v_call: TRBV19
clone_size: -
d_call: -
j_call: TRBJ2-2
cdr3_length: 13

cdr3_nt: TGTGCCAGCTCACCAAGGTCGGGACAGACTGATTCACCCCTCCACTTT
cdr3_aa: CASSPRSGQTDSPLHF
v_call: TRBV18
clone_size: few
d_call: TRBD1
j_call: TRBJ1-6
cdr3_length: 16

cdr3_nt: TGTGCCAGCAGCCCCGGGAGGGAAATCTTGGGCACTGAAGCTTTCTTT
cdr3_aa: CASSPGREILGTEAFF
v_call: TRBV27
clone_size: -
d_call: -
j_call: TRBJ1-1
cdr3_length: 16

cdr3_nt: TGTGCCAGCAGGGGGACAGGCAGCCCGAACACTGAAGCTTTCTTT
cdr3_aa: CASRGTGSPNTEAFF
v_call: TRBV6-6
clone_size: once
d_call: TRBD1
j_call: TRBJ1-1
cdr3_length: 15

cdr3_nt: TGTGCCAGCAGCTCACAGGGGGCCCATCAGCCCCAGCATTTT
cdr3_aa: CASSSQGAHQPQHF
v_call: TRBV7-2
clone_size: -
d_call: TRBD1
j_call: TRBJ1-5
cdr3_length: 14

cdr3_nt: TGTGCCAGCAGCCCCGGACAGGGCTACGAGCAGTACTTC
cdr3_aa: CASSPGQGYEQYF
v_call: TRBV12-3/TRBV12-4
clone_size: -
d_call: TRBD1
j_call: TRBJ2-7
cdr3_length: 13

cdr3_nt: TGTGCCAGCAGCAAACAGGGGGGAGCTAATGAAAAACTGTTTTTT
cdr3_aa: CASSKQGGANEKLFF
v_call: TRBV5-4
clone_size: -
d_call: TRBD1
j_call: TRBJ1-4
cdr3_length: 15

cdr3_nt: TGCGCCAGCAGCTTGGATTTGGCCACAGATACGCAGTATTTT
cdr3_aa: CASSLDLATDTQYF
v_call: TRBV5-1
clone_size: -
d_call: -
j_call: TRBJ2-3
cdr3_length: 14

cdr3_nt: TGCGCCAGCAGCCAAGGCCAGAATCAGCCCCAGCATTTT
cdr3_aa: CASSQGQNQPQHF
v_call: TRBV4-1
clone_size: few
d_call: -
j_call: TRBJ1-5
cdr3_length: 13

cdr3_nt: TGTGCCAGCAGTAAAACAGGGTCTCGGTTCTTC
cdr3_aa: CASSKTGSRFF
v_call: TRBV28
clone_size: -
d_call: -
j_call: TRBJ2-1
cdr3_length: 11

cdr3_nt: TGTGCCACCAGTGTTGGTGGCAGGGCGGACAATCAGCCCCAGCATTTT
cdr3_aa: CATSVGGRADNQPQHF
v_call: TRBV24-1
clone_size: -
d_call: -
j_call: TRBJ1-5
cdr3_length: 16

cdr3_nt: TGTGCCAGCAGGTTTACAGCGGGTAGTGATACGCAGTATTTT
cdr3_aa: CASRFTAGSDTQYF
v_call: TRBV7-2
clone_size: -
d_call: -
j_call: TRBJ2-3
cdr3_length: 14

cdr3_nt: TGCAGCGTTAGCAGGGGGTTTAGATTAAACAATGAGCAGTTCTTC
cdr3_aa: CSVSRGFRLNNEQFF
v_call: TRBV29-1
clone_size: once
d_call: TRBD1
j_call: TRBJ2-1
cdr3_length: 15

cdr3_nt: TGTGCCAGCAGGAGTCCGGGTAACACCATATATTTT
cdr3_aa: CASRSPGNTIYF
v_call: TRBV27
clone_size: few
d_call: -
j_call: TRBJ1-3
cdr3_length: 12

cdr3_nt: TGTGCCCCGCGGACAGGGGGGAATAGCAATCAGCCCCAGCATTTT
cdr3_aa: CAPRTGGNSNQPQHF
v_call: TRBV24-1
clone_size: -
d_call: TRBD1
j_call: TRBJ1-5
cdr3_length: 15

cdr3_nt: TGTGCCAGCAGCTTCCGCTCGACAGGGGAAATATACGAGCAGTACTTC
cdr3_aa: CASSFRSTGEIYEQYF
v_call: TRBV11-2
clone_size: -
d_call: TRBD1
j_call: TRBJ2-7
cdr3_length: 16

cdr3_nt: TGTGCCAGCAGTCCCCTCACTAGCGGAGATAGCGAGCAGTACTTC
cdr3_aa: CASSPLTSGDSEQYF
v_call: TRBV27
clone_size: -
d_call: TRBD2
j_call: TRBJ2-7
cdr3_length: 15

cdr3_nt: TGTGCCAGCAGCTGGGCCACACAGGGGCAAGAGACCCAGTACTTC
cdr3_aa: CASSWATQGQETQYF
v_call: TRBV7-2
clone_size: -
d_call: TRBD1
j_call: TRBJ2-5
cdr3_length: 15

cdr3_nt: TGCAGCATTGGGGGAGGGCCGTCAGATACGCAGTATTTT
cdr3_aa: CSIGGGPSDTQYF
v_call: TRBV29-1
clone_size: -
d_call: TRBD2
j_call: TRBJ2-3
cdr3_length: 13

cdr3_nt: TGCGCCAGCAGCCAAGTTACAGGGCGGGGGGCCTACGAGCAGTACTTC
cdr3_aa: CASSQVTGRGAYEQYF
v_call: TRBV4-3
clone_size: -
d_call: TRBD2
j_call: TRBJ2-7
cdr3_length: 16

cdr3_nt: TGTGCCAGCAGTAGGCCGGGGTCCCAGTACTTC
cdr3_aa: CASSRPGSQYF
v_call: TRBV5-8
clone_size: -
d_call: -
j_call: TRBJ2-5
cdr3_length: 11

cdr3_nt: TGCGCCAGCAGTGGCGGTCAGAACACCGGGGAGCTGTTTTTT
cdr3_aa: CASSGGQNTGELFF
v_call: TRBV5-1
clone_size: few
d_call: -
j_call: TRBJ2-2
cdr3_length: 14

cdr3_nt: TGTGCCAGCAGTTTAACGAGCCCTCGCGACTATGGCTACACCTTC
cdr3_aa: CASSLTSPRDYGYTF
v_call: TRBV28
clone_size: -
d_call: -
j_call: TRBJ1-2
cdr3_length: 15

cdr3_nt: TGTGCCATCAGTGAGTCAGTCGGGAGCGCCTACAATGAGCAGTTCTTC
cdr3_aa: CAISESVGSAYNEQFF
v_call: TRBV10-3
clone_size: -
d_call: -
j_call: TRBJ2-1
cdr3_length: 16